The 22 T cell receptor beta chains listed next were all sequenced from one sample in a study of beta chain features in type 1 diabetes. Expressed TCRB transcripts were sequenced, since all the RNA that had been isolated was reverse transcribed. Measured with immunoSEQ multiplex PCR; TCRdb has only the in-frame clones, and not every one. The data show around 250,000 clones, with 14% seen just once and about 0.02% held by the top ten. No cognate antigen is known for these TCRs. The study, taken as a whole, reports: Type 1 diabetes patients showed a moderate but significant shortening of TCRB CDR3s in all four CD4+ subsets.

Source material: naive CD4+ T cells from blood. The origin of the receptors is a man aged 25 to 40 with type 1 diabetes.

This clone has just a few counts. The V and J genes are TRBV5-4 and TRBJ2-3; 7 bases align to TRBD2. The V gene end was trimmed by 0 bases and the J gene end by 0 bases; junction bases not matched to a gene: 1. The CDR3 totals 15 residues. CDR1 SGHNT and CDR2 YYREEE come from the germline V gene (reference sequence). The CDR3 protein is CASSLAGGSTDTQYF. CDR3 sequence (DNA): TGTGCCAGCAGCTTGGCGGGGGGAAGCACAGATACGCAGTATTTT. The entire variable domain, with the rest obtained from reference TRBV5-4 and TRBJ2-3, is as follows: ETGVTQSPTHLIKTRGQQVTLRCSSQSGHNTVSWYQQALGQGPQFIFQYYREEENGRGNFPPRFSGLQFPNYSSELNVNALELDDSALYLCASSLAGGSTDTQYFGPGTRLTVL.

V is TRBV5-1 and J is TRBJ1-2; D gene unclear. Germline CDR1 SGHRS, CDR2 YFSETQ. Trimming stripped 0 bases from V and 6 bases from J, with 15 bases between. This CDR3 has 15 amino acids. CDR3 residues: CASSLESGRINGYTF. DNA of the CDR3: TGCGCCAGCAGCTTGGAGTCAGGCAGGATCAATGGCTACACCTTC.

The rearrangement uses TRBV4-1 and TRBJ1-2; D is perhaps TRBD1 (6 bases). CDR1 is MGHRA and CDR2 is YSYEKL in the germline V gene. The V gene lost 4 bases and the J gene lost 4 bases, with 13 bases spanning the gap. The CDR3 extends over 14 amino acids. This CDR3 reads CASSPRTEPYGYTF. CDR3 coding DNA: TGCGCCAGCAGCCCCCGGACAGAACCCTATGGCTACACCTTC.

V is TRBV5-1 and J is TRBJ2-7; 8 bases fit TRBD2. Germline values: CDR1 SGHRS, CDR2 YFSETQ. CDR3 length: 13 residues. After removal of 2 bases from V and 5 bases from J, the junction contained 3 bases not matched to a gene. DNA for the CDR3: TGCGCCAGCAGCTTTCGGGAGGGCGACGAGCAGTACTTC. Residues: CASSFREGDEQYF. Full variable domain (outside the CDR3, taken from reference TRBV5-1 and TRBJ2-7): KAGVTQTPRYLIKTRGQQVTLSCSPISGHRSVSWYQQTPGQGLQFLFEYFSETQRNKGNFPGRFSGRQFSNSRSEMNVSTLELGDSALYLCASSFREGDEQYFGPGTRLTVT.

The CDR3 loop is CASSFVGLAGGYNEQFF. In DNA form, the CDR3 reads TGTGCCAGCAGTTTCGTAGGACTAGCGGGAGGCTACAATGAGCAGTTCTTC. The V and J genes are TRBV27 and TRBJ2-1; 14 bases map to TRBD2. J was trimmed by 3 bases and V by 3 bases; bases with no gene match: 4. Germline CDR1 and CDR2: MNHEY and SMNVEV (reference sequence). This CDR3 spans 17 amino acids.

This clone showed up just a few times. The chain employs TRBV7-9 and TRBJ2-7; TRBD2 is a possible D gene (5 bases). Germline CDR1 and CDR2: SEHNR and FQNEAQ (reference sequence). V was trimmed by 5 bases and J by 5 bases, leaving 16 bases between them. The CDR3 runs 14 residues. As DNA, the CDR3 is TGTGCCAGCAGCGCTCTCGGGAAGCAAAACGAGCAGTACTTC. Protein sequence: CASSALGKQNEQYF. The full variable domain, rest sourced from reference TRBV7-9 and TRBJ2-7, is DTGVSQNPRHKITKRGQNVTFRCDPISEHNRLYWYRQTLGQGPEFLTYFQNEAQLEKSRLLSDRFSAERPKGSFSTLEIQRTEQGDSAMYLCASSALGKQNEQYFGPGTRLTVT.

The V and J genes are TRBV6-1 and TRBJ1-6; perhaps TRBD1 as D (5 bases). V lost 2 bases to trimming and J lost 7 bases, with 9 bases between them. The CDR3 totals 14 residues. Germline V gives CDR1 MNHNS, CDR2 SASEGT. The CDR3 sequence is CASSERQFNSPLHF. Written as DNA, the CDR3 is TGTGCCAGCAGTGAACGACAGTTCAATTCACCCCTCCACTTT.

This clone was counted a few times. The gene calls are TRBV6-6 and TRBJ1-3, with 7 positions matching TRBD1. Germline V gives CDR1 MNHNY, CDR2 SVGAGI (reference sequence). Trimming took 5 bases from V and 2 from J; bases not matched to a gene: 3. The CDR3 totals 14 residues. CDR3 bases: TGTGCCAGCAGTAGGACAGGAGCTGGAAACACCATATATTTT. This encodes CASSRTGAGNTIYF.

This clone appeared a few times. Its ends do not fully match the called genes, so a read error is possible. CDR3 sequence reads: CASSFRTGRVF. The CDR3 DNA follows: TGTGCCAGCAGCTTCCGGACAGGGAGGGTCTTC. V is TRBV5-6 and J is TRBJ2-7; D is possibly TRBD1 (8 bases). The CDR3 length is 11 residues. Germline V gene sequence: CDR1 SGHDT, CDR2 YYEEEE.

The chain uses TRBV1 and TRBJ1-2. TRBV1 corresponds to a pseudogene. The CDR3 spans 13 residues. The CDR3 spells CTSSHGSNYGYTF. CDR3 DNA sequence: TGCACCAGCAGCCATGGGAGTAACTATGGCTACACCTTC.

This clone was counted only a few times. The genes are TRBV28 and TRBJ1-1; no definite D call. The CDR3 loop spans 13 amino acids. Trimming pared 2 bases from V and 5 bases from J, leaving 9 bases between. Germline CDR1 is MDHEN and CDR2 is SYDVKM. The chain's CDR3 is CASSLSFPTEAFF. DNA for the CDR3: TGTGCCAGCAGTTTAAGCTTCCCGACTGAAGCTTTCTTT.

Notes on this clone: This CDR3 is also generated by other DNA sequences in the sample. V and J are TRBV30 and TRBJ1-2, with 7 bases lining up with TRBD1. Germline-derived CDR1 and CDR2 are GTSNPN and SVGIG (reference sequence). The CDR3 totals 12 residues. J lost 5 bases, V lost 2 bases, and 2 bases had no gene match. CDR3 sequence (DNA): TGTGCCTGGAGTTCACAGGGGTATGGCTACACCTTC. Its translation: CAWSSQGYGYTF.

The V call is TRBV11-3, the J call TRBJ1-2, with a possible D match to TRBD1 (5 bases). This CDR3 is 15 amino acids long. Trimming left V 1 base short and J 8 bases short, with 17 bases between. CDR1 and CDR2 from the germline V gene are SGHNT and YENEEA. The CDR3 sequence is CASSLGPGKISGYTF. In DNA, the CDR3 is TGTGCCAGCAGCTTAGGTCCAGGGAAGATAAGCGGCTACACCTTC.

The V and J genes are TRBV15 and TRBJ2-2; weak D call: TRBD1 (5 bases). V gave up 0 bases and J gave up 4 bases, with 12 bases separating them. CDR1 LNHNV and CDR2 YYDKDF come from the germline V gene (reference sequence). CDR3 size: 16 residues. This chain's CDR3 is CATSRDLADSTGELFF. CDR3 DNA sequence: TGTGCCACCAGCAGAGATTTGGCAGACAGCACCGGGGAGCTGTTTTTT.

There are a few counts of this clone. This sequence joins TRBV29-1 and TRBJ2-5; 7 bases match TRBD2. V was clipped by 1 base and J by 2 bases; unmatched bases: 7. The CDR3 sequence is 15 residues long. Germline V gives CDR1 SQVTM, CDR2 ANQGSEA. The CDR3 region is CSVEGVGGAQETQYF. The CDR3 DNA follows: TGCAGCGTTGAAGGGGTGGGAGGGGCACAAGAGACCCAGTACTTC.

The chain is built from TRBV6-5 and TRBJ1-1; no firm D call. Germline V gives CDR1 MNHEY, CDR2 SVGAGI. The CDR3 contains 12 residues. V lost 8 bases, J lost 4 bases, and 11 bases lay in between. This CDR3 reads CASLRYGTEAFF. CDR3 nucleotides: TGTGCCAGCCTGAGGTATGGCACTGAAGCTTTCTTT.

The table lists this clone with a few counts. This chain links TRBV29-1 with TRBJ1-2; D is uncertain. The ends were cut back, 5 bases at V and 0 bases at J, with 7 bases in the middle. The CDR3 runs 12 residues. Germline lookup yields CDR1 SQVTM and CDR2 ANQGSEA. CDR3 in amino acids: CSVRVSNYGYTF. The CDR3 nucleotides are TGCAGCGTTCGGGTTTCTAACTATGGCTACACCTTC.

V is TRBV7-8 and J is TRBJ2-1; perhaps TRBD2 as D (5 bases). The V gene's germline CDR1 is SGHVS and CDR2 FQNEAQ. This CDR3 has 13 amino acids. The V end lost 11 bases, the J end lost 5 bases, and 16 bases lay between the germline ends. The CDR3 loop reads CAGSLSRDNEQFF. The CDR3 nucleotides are TGTGCCGGCTCATTATCGAGGGACAATGAGCAGTTCTTC.

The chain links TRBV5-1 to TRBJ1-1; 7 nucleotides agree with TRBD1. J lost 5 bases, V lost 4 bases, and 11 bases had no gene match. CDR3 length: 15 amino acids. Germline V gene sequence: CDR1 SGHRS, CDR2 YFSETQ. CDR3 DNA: TGCGCCAGCAGCCCGGGGACAGCCCTCTTGACTGAAGCTTTCTTT. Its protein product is CASSPGTALLTEAFF.

The CDR3 is CASSLADGGAYEQYF. Written as DNA, the CDR3 is TGTGCCAGCAGCCTCGCCGATGGCGGAGCCTACGAGCAGTACTTC. The rearrangement uses TRBV7-2 and TRBJ2-7; no reliable D call. CDR3 length: 15 residues. The germline CDR1 and CDR2 sequences are SGHTA and FQGNSA. V was pared by 5 bases and J by 2 bases, with 16 bases between.

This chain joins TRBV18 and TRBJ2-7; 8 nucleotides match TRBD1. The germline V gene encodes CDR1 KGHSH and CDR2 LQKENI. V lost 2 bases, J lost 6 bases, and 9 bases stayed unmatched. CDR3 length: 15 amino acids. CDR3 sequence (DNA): TGTGCCAGCTCACCAAAGGGGACAGGTATATCCGAGCAGTACTTC. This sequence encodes CASSPKGTGISEQYF.

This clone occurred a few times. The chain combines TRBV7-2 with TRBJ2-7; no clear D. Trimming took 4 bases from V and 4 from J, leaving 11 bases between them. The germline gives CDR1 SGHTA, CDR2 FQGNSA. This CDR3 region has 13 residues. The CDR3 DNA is TGTGCCAGCAGCTCAGCCCCCAATTACGAGCAGTACTTC. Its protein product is CASSSAPNYEQYF.